This TCR beta chain was recovered during a study of blood T cell repertoires in COVID-19. Study context: T cells, B-cell-depleted T cells, or PBMCs supplied cDNA or gDNA.

The germline V gene encodes CDR1 MGHRA and CDR2 YSYEKL. The CDR3 contains 14 residues. V shed 1 base and J shed 0 bases, with 7 bases lying between them. Only in-frame clones appear in the TCRdb table, and some are missing; sequencing was by immunoSEQ multiplex PCR. This repertoire shows around 62,000 clones, approximately 85% found once; its top ten account for 40% to 55%. The chain joins TRBV4-1 to TRBJ2-7, with a weak D call TRBD1 (6 bases). The receptor was derived from an older woman with COVID-19, enrolled during active disease. Sequenced sample: peripheral blood. CDR3 amino acids: CASSQGTASYEQYF. The CDR3 region has the DNA TGCGCCAGCAGCCAAGGGACAGCCTCCTACGAGCAGTACTTC.